This T cell receptor (beta chain) was sequenced during a study of T cell responses to AZD1222 COVID-19 vaccine. Germline CDR1 LNHDA, CDR2 SQIVND (reference sequence). V shed 6 bases and J shed 8 bases, with 13 bases lying between them. The length of the CDR3 is 13 residues. As to this clone: Its antigen is unknown.

General study results and limits: In all cases, repertoires were sampled only after the peak T cell response. Just a handful of AZD1222 recipients tested seropositive at baseline. Close to half of all spike-specific TCRs reportedly target regions of the variants that are unmutated.

Libraries were prepared by immunoSEQ multiplex PCR; TCRdb keeps only in-frame clonotypes and omits some of them. This table holds 150,000 to 200,000 clones, about 91% found once. The source is an adult in good health. The sequences come from peripheral blood, collected on day 0 of MenACWY control vaccination. This chain uses TRBV19 with TRBJ1-4; D remains ambiguous. Here the CDR3 DNA reads TGTGCCAGTAGCCAAGTGGCTCGGGAAAAACTGTTTTTT. Translation gives CASSQVAREKLFF.